These 31 T cell receptor beta chains share one sample of origin, sequenced in a study of blood T cell repertoires in COVID-19. The data were produced by immunoSEQ multiplex PCR, yet TCRdb's version contains in-frame clones alone and is incomplete. The data hold about 48,000 clones, with 90% observed a single time. The sequencing input was peripheral blood. The receptors shown here come from an older man with acute or convalescent COVID-19.

The chain has TRBV6-5 and TRBJ2-3; the match to TRBD1 covers 7 bases. The CDR3 has 13 residues. Germline trimming cut 6 bases from V and 5 bases from J; bases unmatched to any gene: 5. Germline values: CDR1 MNHEY, CDR2 SVGAGI. The CDR3: CASRKRGRDTQYF. In nucleotides, the CDR3 is TGTGCCAGCAGGAAGAGGGGGCGAGATACGCAGTATTTT.

V is TRBV3-1 (or the pseudogene TRBV3-2) and J is TRBJ1-4; no definite D call. The V and J ends lost 1 base and 5 bases respectively, with 8 bases between them. The CDR3 runs 14 residues. Looked up from germline, CDR1 is LGHDT and CDR2 is YNNKEL (reference sequence). DNA of the CDR3: TGTGCCAGCAGCCAAGGGACGGGGAATGAAAAACTGTTTTTT. Translated: CASSQGTGNEKLFF.

The chain carries TRBV19 and TRBJ1-4; D gene unclear. Germline lookup yields CDR1 LNHDA and CDR2 SQIVND (reference sequence). The CDR3 length is 13 residues. Trimming took 7 bases from V and 7 from J, leaving 13 bases between them. CDR3 nucleotide sequence: TGTGCCAGTAACGAGTTTGGGAGTGAAAAACTGTTTTTT. This gives the protein CASNEFGSEKLFF. The full variable domain, in which reference TRBV19 and TRBJ1-4 provide the parts outside the CDR3, is DGGITQSPKYLFRKEGQNVTLSCEQNLNHDAMYWYRQDPGQGLRLIYYSQIVNDFQKGDIAEGYSVSREKKESFPLTVTSAQKNPTAFYLCASNEFGSEKLFFGSGTQLSVL.

The count of this clone is one. The chain recombines TRBV3-1 (or the pseudogene TRBV3-2) with TRBJ1-6; D not resolved. Trimming pared 1 base from V and 6 bases from J, leaving 7 bases between. The CDR3 contains 14 residues. The V gene's germline CDR1 is LGHDT and CDR2 YNNKEL (reference sequence). This CDR3 is CASSQAGVNSPLHF. In nucleotides, the CDR3 is TGTGCCAGCAGCCAAGCCGGGGTTAATTCACCCCTCCACTTT.

This chain links TRBV9 with TRBJ2-3, with D possibly TRBD2 on 6 matching bases. The CDR3 is 16 amino acids. V lost 0 bases and J lost 1, with 12 bases in between. Germline values: CDR1 SGDLS, CDR2 YYNGEE. CDR3 residues: CASSVGAGRGTDTQYF. The CDR3 DNA reads as TGTGCCAGCAGCGTAGGAGCGGGCCGAGGCACAGATACGCAGTATTTT.

The chain joins TRBV2 to TRBJ2-7; 7 bases map to TRBD2. V shed 3 bases, J shed 1 base, and the junction held 15 bases outside the gene matches. The CDR3 contains 18 residues. From germline, CDR1 is SNHLY and CDR2 FYNNEI. CDR3 amino acids: CASSEVLRDYIWSYEQYF. In DNA form, the CDR3 reads TGTGCCAGCAGTGAGGTCCTCCGGGACTATATTTGGTCCTACGAGCAGTACTTC.

This clone appeared once. The chain carries TRBV19 and TRBJ1-2; 7 bases are shared with TRBD1. Germline V CDR1 and CDR2: LNHDA, SQIVND (reference sequence). The CDR3 has 15 amino acids. Trimming cost V 5 bases and J 1 base; bases outside gene matches: 7. CDR3: CASSPRGTVNYGYTF. In DNA, the CDR3 is TGTGCCAGTAGTCCCCGGGGGACAGTTAACTATGGCTACACCTTC.

The rearrangement joins TRBV7-9 to TRBJ1-4; 7 nucleotides agree with TRBD1. The CDR3 is 17 amino acids. In germline, CDR1 is SEHNR, CDR2 FQNEAQ (reference sequence). V shed 6 bases and J 5 bases; nucleotides not matched to a gene: 15. The CDR3 reads CASSYVGGVRENEKLFF. The CDR3 coding sequence is TGTGCCAGCAGTTATGTAGGGGGCGTTAGGGAAAATGAAAAACTGTTTTTT.

This clone was observed a single time. The chain links TRBV18 to TRBJ2-1, with D perhaps matching TRBD2 (5 bases). This CDR3 has 14 residues. The V and J ends lost 0 bases and 9 bases respectively, with 12 bases between them. CDR1 and CDR2 from the germline V gene are KGHSH and LQKENI. Written as DNA, the CDR3 is TGTGCCAGCTCACCACCAGGGTCTGGAGGTGAGCAGTTCTTC. It yields the protein CASSPPGSGGEQFF. Complete variable domain (other parts from reference TRBV18 and TRBJ2-1): NAGVMQNPRHLVRRRGQEARLRCSPMKGHSHVYWYRQLPEEGLKFMVYLQKENIIDESGMPKERFSAEFPKEGPSILRIQQVVRGDSAAYFCASSPPGSGGEQFFGPGTRLTVL.

This chain uses TRBV15 with TRBJ2-2, with 8 bases identical to TRBD2. The germline gives CDR1 LNHNV, CDR2 YYDKDF (reference sequence). Trimming took 0 bases from V and 7 from J; bases not matched to a gene: 7. CDR3 size: 16 residues. CDR3 bases: TGTGCCACCAGCAGAGATAAGCGGGGGCGGGACGGGGAGCTGTTTTTT. Amino acids: CATSRDKRGRDGELFF.

The chain joins TRBV7-2 to TRBJ2-7; D is possibly TRBD2 (6 bases). The V gene lost 5 bases and the J gene lost 1 base, with 15 bases spanning the gap. This CDR3 contains 15 residues. Germline assignment: CDR1 SGHTA and CDR2 FQGNSA. The CDR3 here is CASSPNGGISYEQYF. The CDR3 coding sequence is TGTGCCAGCAGCCCCAACGGGGGTATTTCCTACGAGCAGTACTTC.

This clone was observed once. The chain has TRBV9 and TRBJ1-2, with 9 bases lining up with TRBD1. This CDR3 comprises 14 residues. Germline trimming cut 0 bases from V and 7 bases from J; bases unmatched to any gene: 4. The germline V gene encodes CDR1 SGDLS and CDR2 YYNGEE. The CDR3 sequence: CASSVGTGVGGYTF. CDR3 nucleotides: TGTGCCAGCAGCGTAGGGACAGGGGTAGGTGGCTACACCTTC.

The gene calls are TRBV27 and TRBJ2-1; 8 positions match TRBD1. The germline V gene encodes CDR1 MNHEY and CDR2 SMNVEV (reference sequence). V was clipped by 6 bases and J by 8 bases; unmatched bases: 12. This CDR3 comprises 15 residues. The CDR3 region has the DNA TGTGCCAGCAGACGGACAGGGCAGGTGAGAGATGAGCAGTTCTTC. It encodes CASRRTGQVRDEQFF.

This clone was recorded only once. The gene calls are TRBV5-5 and TRBJ2-7, with TRBD1 matching over 8 bases. V dropped 4 bases and J dropped 11; count of bases not matched to a gene: 8. In germline, CDR1 is SGHKS, CDR2 YYEKEE (reference sequence). CDR3 length: 12 amino acids. The CDR3 DNA is TGTGCCAGCAGCCTCGGGACAGGAGGAAAGTACTTC. This codes for CASSLGTGGKYF.

The CDR3 DNA follows: TGCGCCAGCAGCTTGACTAGCACAGATACGCAGTATTTT. Residues: CASSLTSTDTQYF. The V call is TRBV5-1, the J call TRBJ2-3, with D unresolved. The CDR3 is 13 amino acids. V shed 1 base and J shed 0 bases, with 3 bases lying between them. Germline assignment: CDR1 SGHRS and CDR2 YFSETQ.

This clone was counted between two and nine times. The chain employs TRBV27 and TRBJ1-5; D call uncertain. This CDR3 spans 14 amino acids. Germline loops: CDR1 MNHEY, CDR2 SMNVEV (reference sequence). The V end was cut by 2 bases, the J end by 1 base, with 6 bases between. CDR3 DNA: TGTGCCAGCAGTTTAGGAGGAAGCAATCAGCCCCAGCATTTT. This encodes CASSLGGSNQPQHF.

The chain has TRBV30 and TRBJ1-1; D is possibly TRBD1 (5 bases). Germline V lookup: CDR1 GTSNPN, CDR2 SVGIG (reference sequence). There are 14 residues in the CDR3. Trimming pared 1 base from V and 4 bases from J, leaving 13 bases between. The CDR3 reads CAWSAKTAGTEAFF. CDR3 coding DNA: TGTGCCTGGAGTGCAAAGACAGCCGGCACTGAAGCTTTCTTT.

The chain uses TRBV2 and TRBJ1-5, with D possibly matching TRBD1 (6 bases). Germline-derived CDR1 and CDR2 are SNHLY and FYNNEI. This CDR3 is 15 amino acids long. The V end lost 2 bases, the J end lost 5 bases, and 13 bases lay between the germline ends. The CDR3 coding sequence is TGTGCCAGCAGTGAACCCCCGGACAGCTATCAGCCCCAGCATTTT. This translates into CASSEPPDSYQPQHF.

The chain has TRBV2 and TRBJ1-5; 8 positions match TRBD1. This CDR3 is built from 15 residues. CDR1 is SNHLY, CDR2 FYNNEI, per germline. The V segment lost 4 bases and the J segment 6 bases; nucleotides outside the gene matches: 8. The CDR3 DNA follows: TGTGCCAGCAGTGGATTCCAGGGGGCAGGTCAGCCCCAGCATTTT. It is translated as CASSGFQGAGQPQHF.

This clone turned up a few times. V usage is TRBV5-1 and J usage is TRBJ2-1; D is unresolved. V lost 0 bases and J lost 0, with 10 bases in between. The germline V gene encodes CDR1 SGHRS and CDR2 YFSETQ. This CDR3 region has 16 residues. CDR3 nucleotides: TGCGCCAGCAGCTTGGATGTAGGAGTCTCCTACAATGAGCAGTTCTTC. Protein: CASSLDVGVSYNEQFF.

The chain recombines TRBV13 with TRBJ2-7, with a tentative D call TRBD1 (5 bases). CDR1 and CDR2 from the germline V gene are PRHDT and FYEKMQ (reference sequence). The CDR3 length is 14 residues. Trimming pared 0 bases from V and 3 bases from J, leaving 9 bases between. CDR3 amino acids: CASSLGEGVYEQYF. The DNA for the CDR3 is TGTGCCAGCAGCTTAGGTGAAGGGGTCTACGAGCAGTACTTC.

This clone was seen a handful of times. The chain carries TRBV14 and TRBJ1-5; D may be TRBD1 (5 bases). Germline-derived CDR1 and CDR2 are SGHDN and FVKESK. Trimming pared 0 bases from V and 5 bases from J, leaving 26 bases between. This CDR3 comprises 20 residues. The CDR3 protein is CASSQDPGGTYRGEDQPQHF. The CDR3 nucleotides are TGTGCCAGCAGCCAAGATCCGGGTGGGACCTACCGGGGGGAAGATCAGCCCCAGCATTTT.

The V and J genes are TRBV7-2 and TRBJ1-2; 7 positions match TRBD1. CDR1 is SGHTA and CDR2 is FQGNSA in the germline V gene. Germline trimming cut 5 bases from V and 5 bases from J; bases unmatched to any gene: 2. CDR3 length: 12 amino acids. The CDR3 nucleotides read TGTGCCAGCAGCCCCAGGGGGTATGGCTACACCTTC. Protein product: CASSPRGYGYTF.

V usage is TRBV27 and J usage is TRBJ1-6; TRBD1 matches at 9 bases. Germline V gene data show CDR1 as MNHEY and CDR2 as SMNVEV (reference sequence). This CDR3 is 14 amino acids long. Losses at the gene ends were 4 bases for V and 10 bases for J; bases not matched to a gene: 5. CDR3 nucleotides: TGTGCCAGCAGTTCCCCGGGACAGGGATCACCCCTCCACTTT. Its protein is CASSSPGQGSPLHF.

The CDR3 here is CASSLVRGGSLVGGYTF. The CDR3 nucleotides are TGTGCCAGCAGCCTAGTAAGGGGCGGGAGTTTGGTTGGTGGCTACACCTTC. V gene TRBV7-8 combines with J gene TRBJ1-2, with D possibly being TRBD1 (5 bases). The CDR3 runs to 17 residues. CDR1 SGHVS and CDR2 FQNEAQ come from the germline V gene. Trimming took 5 bases from V and 7 from J, leaving 26 bases between them. Full variable domain (outside the CDR3, taken from reference TRBV7-8 and TRBJ1-2): GAGVSQSPRYKVAKRGQDVALRCDPISGHVSLFWYQQALGQGPEFLTYFQNEAQLDKSGLPSDRFFAERPEGSVSTLKIQRTQQEDSAVYLCASSLVRGGSLVGGYTFGSGTRLTVV.

The chain recombines TRBV24-1 with TRBJ2-1; D might be TRBD1 (5 bases). This CDR3 spans 15 amino acids. Germline V lookup: CDR1 KGHDR, CDR2 SFDVKD. V dropped 2 bases and J dropped 15 bases, with 22 bases sitting between them. The CDR3 nucleotides read TGTGCCACCAGTGATTCTCAGGACAACGCACCCGCGGCGTTCTTC. Translating it yields CATSDSQDNAPAAFF.

J is TRBJ2-7 and V is TRBV28, with 9 bases lining up with TRBD1. This CDR3 has 14 residues. Germline V gene lookup returns CDR1 MDHEN and CDR2 SYDVKM. The V gene end was trimmed by 5 bases and the J gene end by 5 bases; junction bases not matched to a gene: 7. The CDR3 nucleotides are TGTGCCAGCAGTCCGCTGGGACAGGGAAACGAGCAGTACTTC. It specifies CASSPLGQGNEQYF.

V usage is TRBV7-2 and J usage is TRBJ2-3, with 9 positions matching TRBD2. Germline values: CDR1 SGHTA, CDR2 FQGNSA. CDR3 length: 14 residues. V trimming: 2 bases; J trimming: 11 bases; junction bases outside the gene matches: 8. The DNA of the CDR3 is TGTGCCAGCAGCTTACTGGCGGGGGGGGAAGGGCAGTATTTT. Encoded protein: CASSLLAGGEGQYF.

This chain joins TRBV9 and TRBJ1-6, with 9 bases aligning to TRBD1. This CDR3 comprises 15 residues. The V gene's germline CDR1 is SGDLS and CDR2 YYNGEE. V gave up 5 bases and J gave up 6 bases; unmatched junction bases: 6. DNA of the CDR3: TGTGCCAGCAGAGCAGGGACAGGGTCTAATTCACCCCTCCACTTT. Encoded protein: CASRAGTGSNSPLHF.

CDR3 loop: CASSMSGTPNEQFF. The CDR3 nucleotides read TGTGCCAGTAGTATGTCTGGCACCCCCAATGAGCAGTTCTTC. The chain uses TRBV19 and TRBJ2-1, with D unresolved. Germline V gene sequence: CDR1 LNHDA, CDR2 SQIVND (reference sequence). This CDR3 spans 14 amino acids. V gave up 3 bases and J gave up 6 bases, with 12 bases separating them.

The gene calls are TRBV4-2 and TRBJ2-5, with D unresolved. The CDR3 totals 13 residues. V was clipped by 0 bases and J by 4 bases, with 6 bases between them. Germline V CDR1 and CDR2: LGHNA, YNFKEQ. The CDR3 DNA is TGTGCCAGCAGCCAAGATAGGAGAGAGACCCAGTACTTC. This sequence encodes CASSQDRRETQYF.